This record covers a single T cell receptor beta chain. The antigen is unknown. The V gene lost 2 bases and the J gene lost 4 bases, with 17 bases spanning the gap. In germline, CDR1 is SGHAT, CDR2 FQDESV (reference sequence). This CDR3 is 16 amino acids long. Exclusion applied to patients with other autoimmune diseases, uncontrolled infections, pregnancy or lactation. Transcripts of RNA were the source for amplifying TCR beta CDR3 regions. The workflow started with a first-round RT-PCR run with HTBI primers and then moved on to a second-round multiplex PCR. TCRdb processed the multiplex PCR reads anew with MiXCR; each CDR3 protein has one entry. The sample comprises a few hundred thousand distinct CDR3 sequences, about 18% of which are singletons, and approximately 2.4% rests with the top ten. The source of the sample is a study of Graves' ophthalmopathy and Graves' hyperthyroidism. Study-wide context: Before any treatment, peripheral blood was taken at the initial diagnosis. Notes on the study in general: Detection in blood was also observed for most expanded thyroid clonotypes above 0.001 frequency.

The sample was peripheral blood. This chain connects TRBV11-1 to TRBJ1-2; D unresolved. The sequence was obtained from an adult woman with stable Graves' hyperthyroidism. The CDR3 region is CASSLIGDPSTYGYTF. CDR3 sequence (DNA): TGTGCCAGCAGCTTAATAGGAGACCCTTCAACCTATGGCTACACCTTC. The variable domain in full, with the rest retrieved from reference TRBV11-1 and TRBJ1-2, is EAEVAQSPRYKITEKSQAVAFWCDPISGHATLYWYRQILGQGPELLVQFQDESVVDDSQLPKDRFSAERLKGVDSTLKIQPAELGDSAMYLCASSLIGDPSTYGYTFGSGTRLTVV.